These 11 T cell receptor beta chains originate from one sample sequenced in a study of T cells in Graves' hyperthyroidism and ophthalmopathy. Regions amplified from RNA transcripts were the TCR beta CDR3 regions. Researchers ran a first-round RT-PCR on the TCR CDR3 using the HTBI primer set. TCRdb independently ran MiXCR on the multiplex PCR reads; one entry per CDR3 protein. This repertoire shows some 460,000 distinct CDR3 sequences, 15% to 18% found once; its top ten account for roughly 13%. Sequencing was done on a sample of blood. The origin of the receptors is a woman between 18 and 30 years old with Graves' hyperthyroidism.

In regard to this clonotype: This may arise from a read error, as a much more abundant clone is one base away. This sequence joins TRBV28 and TRBJ2-7, with D perhaps matching TRBD1 (5 bases). The germline CDR1 and CDR2 sequences are MDHEN and SYDVKM. Trimming shortened V by 8 bases and J by 4 bases, and 12 bases separated the two germline ends. The CDR3 runs to 12 residues. DNA for the CDR3: TGTGCCAGCGGACGACAGATTTACGAGCAGTACTTC. It yields the protein CASGRQIYEQYF.

This rearrangement joins TRBV7-9 to TRBJ1-2, with unresolved D. The CDR3 sequence is 15 residues long. CDR1 is SEHNR and CDR2 is FQNEAQ in the germline V gene (reference sequence). Trimming stripped 3 bases from V and 5 bases from J, with 16 bases between. CDR3 nucleotides: TGTGCCAGCAGCTTTGAGGCGACCTCCGGTTATGGCTACACCTTC. Its translation is CASSFEATSGYGYTF.

In this sample, this clonotype turned up a few times. The chain employs TRBV3-1 and TRBJ2-1; TRBD2 agrees at 7 bases. This CDR3 region has 13 residues. J gave up 9 bases and V 1 base, and 3 bases lay outside the gene matches. Germline loops: CDR1 LGHDT, CDR2 YNNKEL (reference sequence). CDR3 sequence reads: CASSQVGGGEQFF. For the CDR3, the DNA is TGTGCCAGCAGCCAAGTGGGGGGGGGTGAGCAGTTCTTC.

The chain combines TRBV5-1 with TRBJ2-1; 9 bases line up with TRBD1. Germline lookup yields CDR1 SGHRS and CDR2 YFSETQ. J gave up 8 bases and V 1 base, and 7 bases lay outside the gene matches. The CDR3 contains 15 residues. The chain's CDR3 is CASSLLSDRGHEQFF. CDR3 in DNA: TGCGCCAGCAGCTTGTTATCGGACAGGGGTCATGAGCAGTTCTTC. The full variable domain, in which reference TRBV5-1 and TRBJ2-1 provide the parts outside the CDR3, is KAGVTQTPRYLIKTRGQQVTLSCSPISGHRSVSWYQQTPGQGLQFLFEYFSETQRNKGNFPGRFSGRQFSNSRSEMNVSTLELGDSALYLCASSLLSDRGHEQFFGPGTRLTVL.

V gene TRBV2 combines with J gene TRBJ2-1; 14 bases are shared with TRBD2. The CDR3 totals 15 residues. The V gene end was trimmed by 3 bases and the J gene end by 11 bases; junction bases not matched to a gene: 6. CDR1 is SNHLY and CDR2 is FYNNEI in the germline V gene. The CDR3 protein is CASSETGLAGGQQFF. The DNA for the CDR3 is TGTGCCAGCAGTGAGACAGGACTAGCGGGAGGACAGCAGTTCTTC.

The V and J genes are TRBV6-1 and TRBJ1-2, with D unclear. The CDR3 runs 15 residues. In germline, CDR1 is MNHNS, CDR2 SASEGT. Between the trimmed V and J ends, which lost 4 bases and 0 bases, there was a span of 12 bases. DNA for the CDR3: TGTGCCAGCAGTGGAACAGCAACGGCTAACTATGGCTACACCTTC. Encoded protein: CASSGTATANYGYTF.

J is TRBJ2-1 and V is TRBV6-2 or TRBV6-3, with D possibly matching TRBD2 (5 bases). Germline V lookup: CDR1 MNHEY, CDR2 SVGEGT. The CDR3 is 16 residues long. V dropped 8 bases and J dropped 0 bases, with 17 bases sitting between them. The CDR3 region has the DNA TGTGCCAGCCTCCGAGAGGGTTTGAGCTCCTACAATGAGCAGTTCTTC. Translating gives CASLREGLSSYNEQFF.

The genes are TRBV5-5 and TRBJ2-3; 7 positions match TRBD1. Germline V CDR1 and CDR2: SGHKS, YYEKEE (reference sequence). The CDR3 contains 17 residues. J was trimmed by 2 bases and V by 1 base; bases with no gene match: 10. This chain's CDR3 is CASSLNPGTVLTDTQYF. The CDR3 coding sequence is TGTGCCAGCAGCTTGAACCCCGGGACAGTACTCACAGATACGCAGTATTTT.

The table lists this clonotype with a few counts. V is TRBV5-1 and J is TRBJ1-2, with 7 bases fitting TRBD1. This CDR3 region has 17 residues. Germline lookup yields CDR1 SGHRS and CDR2 YFSETQ. The junction had 14 bases not matched to a gene; V was cut back by 0 bases and J by 6 bases. As DNA, the CDR3 is TGCGCCAGCAGCTTGGCCGGGGTAGGGGGCCCCCTCGATGGCTACACCTTC. Translating gives CASSLAGVGGPLDGYTF.

V and J are TRBV28 and TRBJ2-6; the D gene is possibly TRBD2 (6 bases). CDR1 and CDR2 from the germline V gene are MDHEN and SYDVKM. V lost 7 bases and J lost 2, with 15 bases in between. This CDR3 is built from 16 residues. Here the CDR3 reads CASTLSGGTGANVLTF. The CDR3 nucleotides read TGTGCCAGCACCCTCAGTGGGGGGACTGGGGCCAACGTCCTGACTTTC.

Ten or more counts support this clonotype. The rearrangement links TRBV7-2 to TRBJ1-2; 7 nucleotides align to TRBD1. The CDR3 consists of 14 residues. CDR1 SGHTA and CDR2 FQGNSA come from the germline V gene. Unmatched junction bases numbered 7, after V lost 5 bases and J lost 4 bases. CDR3 in DNA: TGTGCCAGCAGCATCCAGGACAGGCTCTATGGCTACACCTTC. Protein sequence: CASSIQDRLYGYTF.